This T cell receptor (beta chain) was recovered during a study of T-cell reconstitution after alpha-beta-depleted transplantation in children. TCRbeta library preparation incorporated unique molecular identifiers. Each CDR3 protein gets one entry after TCRdb re-called the PCR reads with MiXCR. This repertoire shows 500,000 or so distinct CDR3 sequences, around a third found once; its top ten account for under 3%. Looked up from germline, CDR1 is ENHRY and CDR2 is SYGVKD. V lost 2 bases and J lost 1, with 6 bases in between. The CDR3 spans 14 residues. This clonotype was sampled from a human donor who donated a stem cell graft to a child with aplastic anemia. The chain links TRBV10-3 to TRBJ1-5; D call uncertain. The specimen was PBMCs from the stem cell graft donor, collected from the stem cell graft. The CDR3 here is CAISEGLSNQPQHF. For the CDR3, the DNA is TGTGCCATCAGTGAGGGGCTAAGCAATCAGCCCCAGCATTTT.